The T cell receptor beta chain described here comes from a study of blood T cell repertoires in COVID-19. Study at large: The United States, Italy and Spain provided the acute and convalescent COVID-19 samples. The analysed material was cDNA or gDNA that came from T cells, B-cell-depleted T cells, or PBMCs.

The CDR3 sequence is 16 residues long. Unmatched junction bases numbered 14, after V lost 2 bases and J lost 10 bases. Per germline, CDR1 SGHTA and CDR2 FQGNSA. Original methodology: Nucleated cell counts were estimated from reference gene primer amplification. The assay was immunoSEQ multiplex PCR, and TCRdb's table has in-frame clones only and misses some. The V and J calls and clone size were taken over from that table, and D and trimming were inferred from the DNA. This table has approximately 25,000 clones, 60% to 85% appearing once. The gene calls are TRBV7-2 and TRBJ2-1; 7 bases align to TRBD2. The TCR originated in a man at least 80 years old with active or convalescent COVID-19. Input material: peripheral blood. The CDR3 protein is CASSLYRTSHRREQFF. CDR3 DNA sequence: TGTGCCAGCAGCTTATACCGGACTAGTCATCGAAGGGAGCAGTTCTTC.